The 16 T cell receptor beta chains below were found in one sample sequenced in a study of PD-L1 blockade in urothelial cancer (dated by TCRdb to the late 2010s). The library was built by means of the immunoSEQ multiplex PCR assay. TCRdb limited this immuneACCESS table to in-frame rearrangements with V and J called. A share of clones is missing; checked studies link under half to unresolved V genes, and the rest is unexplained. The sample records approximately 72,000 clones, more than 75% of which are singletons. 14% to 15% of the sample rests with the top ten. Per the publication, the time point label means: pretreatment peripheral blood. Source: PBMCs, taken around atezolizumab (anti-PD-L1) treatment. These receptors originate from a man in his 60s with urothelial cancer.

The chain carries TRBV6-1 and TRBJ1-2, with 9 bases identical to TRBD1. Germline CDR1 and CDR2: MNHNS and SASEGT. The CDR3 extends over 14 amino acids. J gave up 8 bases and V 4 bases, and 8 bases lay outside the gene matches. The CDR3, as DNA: TGTGCCAGCAGTGGAACAGGGGGCGCGACCGGCTACACCTTC. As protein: CASSGTGGATGYTF.

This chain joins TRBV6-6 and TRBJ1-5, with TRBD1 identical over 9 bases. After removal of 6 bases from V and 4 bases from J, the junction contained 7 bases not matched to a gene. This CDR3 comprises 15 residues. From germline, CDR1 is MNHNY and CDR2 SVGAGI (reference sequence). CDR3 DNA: TGTGCCAGCAGACCAACAGGGGGCCAGAATCAGCCCCAGCATTTT. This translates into CASRPTGGQNQPQHF.

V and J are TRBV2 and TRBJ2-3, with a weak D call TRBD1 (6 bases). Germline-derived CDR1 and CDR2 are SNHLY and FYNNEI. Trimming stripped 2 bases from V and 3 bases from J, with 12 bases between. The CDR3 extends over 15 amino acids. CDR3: CASSELQGWTDTQYF. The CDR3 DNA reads TGTGCCAGCAGTGAATTGCAGGGGTGGACAGATACGCAGTATTTT. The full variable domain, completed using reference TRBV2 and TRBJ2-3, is EPEVTQTPSHQVTQMGQEVILRCVPISNHLYFYWYRQILGQKVEFLVSFYNNEISEKSEIFDDQFSVERPDGSNFTLKIRSTKLEDSAMYFCASSELQGWTDTQYFGPGTRLTVL.

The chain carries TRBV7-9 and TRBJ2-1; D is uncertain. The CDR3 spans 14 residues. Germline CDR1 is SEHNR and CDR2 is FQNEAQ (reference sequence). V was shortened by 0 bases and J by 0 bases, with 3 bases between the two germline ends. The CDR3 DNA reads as TGTGCCAGCAGCTTAGCCTACTCCTACAATGAGCAGTTCTTC. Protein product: CASSLAYSYNEQFF.

As DNA, the CDR3 is TGCGCCAGCAGCTTGTTGCCGAGAGGAAATAGCAATCAGCCCCAGCATTTT. Residues: CASSLLPRGNSNQPQHF. The V gene is TRBV5-1, the J gene TRBJ1-5, with D hard to call. V lost 1 base to trimming and J lost 0 bases, with 14 bases between them. From germline, CDR1 is SGHRS and CDR2 YFSETQ. This CDR3 comprises 17 residues.

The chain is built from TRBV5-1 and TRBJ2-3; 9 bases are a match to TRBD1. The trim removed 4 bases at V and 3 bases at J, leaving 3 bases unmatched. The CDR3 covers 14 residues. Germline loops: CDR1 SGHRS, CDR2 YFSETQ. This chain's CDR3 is CASSTGQGTDTQYF. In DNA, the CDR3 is TGCGCCAGCAGCACCGGACAGGGGACAGATACGCAGTATTTT. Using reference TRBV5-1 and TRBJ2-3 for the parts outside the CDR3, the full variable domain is KAGVTQTPRYLIKTRGQQVTLSCSPISGHRSVSWYQQTPGQGLQFLFEYFSETQRNKGNFPGRFSGRQFSNSRSEMNVSTLELGDSALYLCASSTGQGTDTQYFGPGTRLTVL.

Written as DNA, the CDR3 is TGTGCCAGTAGTATAGGCGGGTTCCAAGAGACCCAGTACTTC. As protein: CASSIGGFQETQYF. The chain couples TRBV19 to TRBJ2-5; possibly TRBD2 for D (5 bases). The V end was cut by 1 base, the J end by 1 base, with 7 bases between. Germline CDR1 LNHDA, CDR2 SQIVND (reference sequence). This CDR3 region has 14 residues. The full variable domain, with the rest looked up from reference TRBV19 and TRBJ2-5, is DGGITQSPKYLFRKEGQNVTLSCEQNLNHDAMYWYRQDPGQGLRLIYYSQIVNDFQKGDIAEGYSVSREKKESFPLTVTSAQKNPTAFYLCASSIGGFQETQYFGPGTRLLVL.

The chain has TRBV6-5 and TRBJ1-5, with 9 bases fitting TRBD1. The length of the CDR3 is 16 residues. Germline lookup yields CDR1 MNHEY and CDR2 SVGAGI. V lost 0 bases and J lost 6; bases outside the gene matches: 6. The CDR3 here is CASSYSRDRVSQPQHF. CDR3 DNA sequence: TGTGCCAGCAGTTACTCGAGGGACAGGGTGAGTCAGCCCCAGCATTTT.

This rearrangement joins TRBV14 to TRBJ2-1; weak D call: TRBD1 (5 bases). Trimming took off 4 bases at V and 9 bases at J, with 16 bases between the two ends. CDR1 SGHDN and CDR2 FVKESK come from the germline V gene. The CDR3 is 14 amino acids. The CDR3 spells CASSLRTFIGEQFF. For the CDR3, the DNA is TGTGCCAGCAGCCTTAGGACATTTATAGGTGAGCAGTTCTTC.

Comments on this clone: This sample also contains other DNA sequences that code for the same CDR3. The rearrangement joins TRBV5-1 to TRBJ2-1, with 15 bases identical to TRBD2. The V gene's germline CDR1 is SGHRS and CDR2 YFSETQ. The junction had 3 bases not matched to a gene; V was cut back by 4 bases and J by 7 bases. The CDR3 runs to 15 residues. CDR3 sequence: CASSTGLAGGNEQFF. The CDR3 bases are TGCGCCAGCAGCACGGGACTAGCGGGGGGAAATGAGCAGTTCTTC. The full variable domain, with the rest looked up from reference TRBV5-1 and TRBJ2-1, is KAGVTQTPRYLIKTRGQQVTLSCSPISGHRSVSWYQQTPGQGLQFLFEYFSETQRNKGNFPGRFSGRQFSNSRSEMNVSTLELGDSALYLCASSTGLAGGNEQFFGPGTRLTVL.

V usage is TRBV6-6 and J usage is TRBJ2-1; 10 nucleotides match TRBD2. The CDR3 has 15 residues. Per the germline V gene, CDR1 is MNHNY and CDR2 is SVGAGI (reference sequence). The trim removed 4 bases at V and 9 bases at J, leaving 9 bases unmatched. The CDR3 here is CASSSSGGPVSEQFF. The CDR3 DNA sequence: TGTGCCAGCAGTTCTAGCGGGGGCCCCGTCAGTGAGCAGTTCTTC.

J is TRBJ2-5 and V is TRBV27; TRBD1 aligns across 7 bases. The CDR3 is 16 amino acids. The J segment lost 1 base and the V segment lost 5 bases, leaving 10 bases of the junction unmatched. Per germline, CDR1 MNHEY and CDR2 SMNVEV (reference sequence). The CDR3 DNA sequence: TGTGCCAGCAGTCCACATCCCGGGACAGCCCAAGAGACCCAGTACTTC. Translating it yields CASSPHPGTAQETQYF.

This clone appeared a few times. The CDR3 region has the DNA TGTGCCAGCTCACCCGAGCTCTCTGGGGCCAACGTCCTGACTTTC. Translated: CASSPELSGANVLTF. The chain recombines TRBV18 with TRBJ2-6; the D is unclear. The CDR3 consists of 15 residues. The germline V and J ends were trimmed by 3 bases and 0 bases, with 6 bases remaining between them. CDR1 and CDR2 from the germline V gene are KGHSH and LQKENI.

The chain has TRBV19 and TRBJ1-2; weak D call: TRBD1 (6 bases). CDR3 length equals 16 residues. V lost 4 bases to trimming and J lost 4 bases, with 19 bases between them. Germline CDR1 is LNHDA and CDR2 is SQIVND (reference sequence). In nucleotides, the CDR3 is TGTGCCAGTAGTAAGCCTAACCGACAGGACCCCTATGGCTACACCTTC. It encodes CASSKPNRQDPYGYTF.

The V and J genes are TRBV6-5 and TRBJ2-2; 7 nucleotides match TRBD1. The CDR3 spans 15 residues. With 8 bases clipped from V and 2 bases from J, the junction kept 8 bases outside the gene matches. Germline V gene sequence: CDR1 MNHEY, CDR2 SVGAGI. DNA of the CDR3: TGTGCCAGCGGATCTCAGGGGGTAAACACCGGGGAGCTGTTTTTT. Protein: CASGSQGVNTGELFF.

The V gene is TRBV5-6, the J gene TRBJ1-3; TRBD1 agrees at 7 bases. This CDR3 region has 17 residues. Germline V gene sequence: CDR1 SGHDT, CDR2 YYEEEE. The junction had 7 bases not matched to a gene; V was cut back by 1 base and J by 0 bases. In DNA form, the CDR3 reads TGTGCCAGCAGCTTGTTGGGACAGCCGAGCTCTGGAAACACCATATATTTT. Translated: CASSLLGQPSSGNTIYF.